This TCR beta chain appears in the sequencing data of a study of CXCR3-negative and CXCR3-positive naive CD8 T cells (dated by TCRdb to between 2018 and 2021). Describing the broader study: About 135 million TRB reads were obtained in total, roughly 1.5 +/- 0.3 million reads per library. Diversity and physicochemical repertoire analyses were performed on about a dozen donors pooled from two independent experiments. The TRBV-TRBJ cluster analysis covered naive subsets from 5 donors and memory cells from 3 donors.

Concerning this clonotype: It has no known antigen specificity.

Broader findings and caveats from the paper: Naive CXCR3-negative and CXCR3-positive cells from the same donor showed similar TRBV-TRBJ usage, whereas memory cells showed distinct patterns. Because surface CD5, which has been linked to self-reactivity in mice, was comparable between naive subsets, TCR interaction strength was also inferred from TRB CDR3 physicochemical properties. Repertoire diversity was comparably high in both naive subsets but much lower in memory CD8+ T cells. TRB CDR3s from CXCR3-positive naive cells showed higher hydrophobicity (lower Kidera factor 4), lower energy, and higher strength and volume indices than CXCR3-negative naive cells. Freshly isolated PBMCs were used for most assays because CXCR3 expression went down partially after cryopreservation.

Sequencing used a NextSeq 550. The Human TCR Profiling Kit (MiLaboratory) was used to prepare UMI-labeled 5' RACE TRB cDNA libraries. The full amount of extracted RNA was used for cDNA synthesis, and the full amount of resulting cDNA was used for PCR amplification. The libraries were made side by side, with each library going through the same number of PCR cycles. The source study handled its data this way. With a minimum of two reads required per UMI, MIGEC and MiXCR pulled out about 49,000 +/- 11,000 unique UMI-labeled TRB cDNA molecules from each library. On average, each library contained approximately 40,000 +/- 10,000 functional in-frame TRB CDR3 nucleotide clonotypes without stop codons. After downsampling to 5000 UMI-labeled TRB molecules per sample, diversity metrics, including normalized Shannon-Wiener and Chao1, were computed in VDJtools. For the central five CDR3 residues, VDJtools calculated physicochemical properties weighted by clonotype size, namely interaction energy, strength, volume and Kidera factor 4. With the reads reprocessed by TCRdb, a single entry stands for each CDR3 protein sequence and no DNA is reported. Clone size and V and J calls follow TCRdb, not the original study. The sample table includes approximately 59,000 distinct CDR3 sequences. The top ten clonotypes cover approximately 0.76% of the sample.

For every CD8+ T cell subset, some 310,000 cells were flow-sorted straight into RLT lysis buffer, and each subset was sorted in triplicate. To exclude memory contaminants, naive CD8+ T cells were stringently defined as CD45RO-CCR7+CD27+CD95-. Using standard density gradient centrifugation, peripheral blood mononuclear cells were isolated from buffy coats. Naive CXCR3-negative and CXCR3-positive CD8+ T cells were flow-sorted on a FACSAria III. Total RNA was extracted from sorted cells with an RNeasy Mini Kit. Inclusive of the bounding cysteine and phenylalanine, the CDR3 is 15 residues long. The coding DNA is unavailable. CDR1 and CDR2 are drawn from the germline V gene (reference sequence): LGHDT, YNNKEL.

The specimen was naive CXCR3+ CD8+ T cells from blood. Taken with the paper, the label for cell subset or site translates to: CD45RO-CCR7+CD27+CD95- naive CD8+ T cells expressing CXCR3 (TNR3+). The chain was built from TRBV3-1 and TRBJ2-3; TCRdb lists TRBD1, though no DNA is available to test this call. The clonotype originates from a human donor in good health. Some clones in this sample may be carry-over from other donors' samples. The CDR3 has the sequence CASSQDRGFTDTQYF.